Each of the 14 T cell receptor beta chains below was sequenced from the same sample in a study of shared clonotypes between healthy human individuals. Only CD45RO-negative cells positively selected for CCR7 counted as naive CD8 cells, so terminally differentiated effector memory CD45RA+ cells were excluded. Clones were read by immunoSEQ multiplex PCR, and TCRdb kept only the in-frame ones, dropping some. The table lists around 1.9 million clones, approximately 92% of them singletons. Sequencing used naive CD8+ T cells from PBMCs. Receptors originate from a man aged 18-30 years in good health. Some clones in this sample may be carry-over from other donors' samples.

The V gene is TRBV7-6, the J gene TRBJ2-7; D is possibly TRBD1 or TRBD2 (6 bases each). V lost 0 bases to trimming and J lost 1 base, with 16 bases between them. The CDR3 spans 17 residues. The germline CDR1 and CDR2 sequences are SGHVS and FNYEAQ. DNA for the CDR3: TGTGCCAGCAGCTTAGCGGGGGCGGGGTTCATTTCCTACGAGCAGTACTTC. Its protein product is CASSLAGAGFISYEQYF.

The CDR3 region is CASSPELYTQYF. The CDR3 DNA reads TGTGCCAGCAGTCCAGAGTTGTATACGCAGTATTTT. V usage is TRBV28 and J usage is TRBJ2-3; no reliable D call. With 5 bases removed from V and 7 bases from J, the gap between germline ends came to 10 bases. The CDR3 has 12 amino acids. Per the germline V gene, CDR1 is MDHEN and CDR2 is SYDVKM.

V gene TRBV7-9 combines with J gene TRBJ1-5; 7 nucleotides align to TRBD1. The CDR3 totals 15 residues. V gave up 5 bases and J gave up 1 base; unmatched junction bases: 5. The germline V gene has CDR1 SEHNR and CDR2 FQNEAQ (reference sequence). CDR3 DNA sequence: TGTGCCAGCAGCCCTGGGACAGCAAGCAATCAGCCCCAGCATTTT. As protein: CASSPGTASNQPQHF.

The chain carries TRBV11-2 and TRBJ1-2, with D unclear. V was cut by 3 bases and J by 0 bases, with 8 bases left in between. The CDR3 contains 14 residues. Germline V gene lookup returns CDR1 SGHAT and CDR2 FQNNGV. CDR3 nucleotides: TGTGCCAGCAGCTTCTTGGAGACTAACTATGGCTACACCTTC. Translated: CASSFLETNYGYTF.

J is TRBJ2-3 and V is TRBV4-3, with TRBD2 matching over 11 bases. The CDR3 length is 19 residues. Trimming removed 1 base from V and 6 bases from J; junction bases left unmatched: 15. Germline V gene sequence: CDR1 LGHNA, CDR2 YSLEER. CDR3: CASSQVGLAGGESSDTQYF. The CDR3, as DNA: TGCGCCAGCAGCCAAGTAGGGCTAGCGGGAGGAGAAAGTTCGGATACGCAGTATTTT.

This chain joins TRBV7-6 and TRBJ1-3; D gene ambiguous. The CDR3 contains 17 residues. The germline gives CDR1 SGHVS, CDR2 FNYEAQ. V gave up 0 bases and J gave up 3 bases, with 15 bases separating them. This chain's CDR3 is CASSLAIKGVGGNTIYF. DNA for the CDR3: TGTGCCAGCAGCTTAGCCATAAAGGGCGTAGGTGGAAACACCATATATTTT.

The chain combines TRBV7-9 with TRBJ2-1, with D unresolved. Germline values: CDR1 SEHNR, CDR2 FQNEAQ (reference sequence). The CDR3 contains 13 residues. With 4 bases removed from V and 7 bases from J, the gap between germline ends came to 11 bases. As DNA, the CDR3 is TGTGCCAGCAGCTCCCTCATGGTGAATGAGCAGTTCTTC. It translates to CASSSLMVNEQFF.

The CDR3 region is CATAGGRTDTQYF. CDR3 sequence (DNA): TGTGCCACCGCGGGAGGAAGGACAGATACGCAGTATTTT. The V call is TRBV7-9, the J call TRBJ2-3, with TRBD2 matching over 8 bases. The CDR3 is 13 residues long. CDR1 and CDR2 from the germline V gene are SEHNR and FQNEAQ (reference sequence). J was trimmed by 3 bases and V by 10 bases; bases with no gene match: 6.

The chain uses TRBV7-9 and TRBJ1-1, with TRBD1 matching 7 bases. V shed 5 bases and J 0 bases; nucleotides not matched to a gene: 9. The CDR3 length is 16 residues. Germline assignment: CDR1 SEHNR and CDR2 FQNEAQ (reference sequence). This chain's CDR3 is CASSPRDRVMNTEAFF. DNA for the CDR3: TGTGCCAGCAGCCCCCGGGACAGAGTAATGAACACTGAAGCTTTCTTT.

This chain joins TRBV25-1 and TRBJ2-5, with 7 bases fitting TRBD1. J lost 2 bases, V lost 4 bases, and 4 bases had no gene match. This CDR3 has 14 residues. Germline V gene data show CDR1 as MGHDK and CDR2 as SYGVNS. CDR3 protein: CASSGTGVQETQYF. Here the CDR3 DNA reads TGTGCCAGCAGTGGAACAGGGGTACAAGAGACCCAGTACTTC.

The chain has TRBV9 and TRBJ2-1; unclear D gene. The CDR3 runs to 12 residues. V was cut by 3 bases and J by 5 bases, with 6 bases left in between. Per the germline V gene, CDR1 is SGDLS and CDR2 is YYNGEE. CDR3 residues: CASSDRNNEQFF. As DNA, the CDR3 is TGTGCCAGCAGCGACAGAAACAATGAGCAGTTCTTC.

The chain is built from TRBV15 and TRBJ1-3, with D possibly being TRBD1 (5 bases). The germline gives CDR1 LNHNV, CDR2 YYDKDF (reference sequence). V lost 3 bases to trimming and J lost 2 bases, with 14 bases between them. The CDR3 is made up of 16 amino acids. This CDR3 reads CATSSDNTGPGNTIYF. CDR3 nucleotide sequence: TGTGCCACCAGCAGCGATAACACGGGGCCTGGAAACACCATATATTTT.

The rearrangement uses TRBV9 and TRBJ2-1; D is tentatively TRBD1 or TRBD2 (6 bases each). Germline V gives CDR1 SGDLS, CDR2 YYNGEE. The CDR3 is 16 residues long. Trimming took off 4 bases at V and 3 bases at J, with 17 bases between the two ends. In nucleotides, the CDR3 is TGTGCCAGCAGCCCCGGGGGCCCCCTAGGCTACAATGAGCAGTTCTTC. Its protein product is CASSPGGPLGYNEQFF. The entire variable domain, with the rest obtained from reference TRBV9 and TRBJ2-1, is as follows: DSGVTQTPKHLITATGQRVTLRCSPRSGDLSVYWYQQSLDQGLQFLIQYYNGEERAKGNILERFSAQQFPDLHSELNLSSLELGDSALYFCASSPGGPLGYNEQFFGPGTRLTVL.

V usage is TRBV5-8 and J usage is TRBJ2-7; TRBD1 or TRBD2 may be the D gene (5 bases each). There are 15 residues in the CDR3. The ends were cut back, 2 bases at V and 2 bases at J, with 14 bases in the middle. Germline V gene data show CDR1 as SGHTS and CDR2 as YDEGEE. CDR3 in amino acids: CASSFFGTATYEQYF. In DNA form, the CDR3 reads TGTGCCAGCAGCTTTTTCGGGACGGCGACCTACGAGCAGTACTTC.